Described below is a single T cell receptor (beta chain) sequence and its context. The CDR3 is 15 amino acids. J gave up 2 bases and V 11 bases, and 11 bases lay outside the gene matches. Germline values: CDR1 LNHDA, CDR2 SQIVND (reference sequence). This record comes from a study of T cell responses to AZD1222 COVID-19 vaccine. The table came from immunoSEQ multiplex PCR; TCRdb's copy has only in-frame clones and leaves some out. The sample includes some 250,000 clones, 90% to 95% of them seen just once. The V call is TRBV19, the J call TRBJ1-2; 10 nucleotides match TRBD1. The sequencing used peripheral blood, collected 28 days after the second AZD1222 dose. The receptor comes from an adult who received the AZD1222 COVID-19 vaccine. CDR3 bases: TGTGCCCGCTTTGGGGACAGGGGAGCAAACTATGGCTACACCTTC. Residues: CARFGDRGANYGYTF.